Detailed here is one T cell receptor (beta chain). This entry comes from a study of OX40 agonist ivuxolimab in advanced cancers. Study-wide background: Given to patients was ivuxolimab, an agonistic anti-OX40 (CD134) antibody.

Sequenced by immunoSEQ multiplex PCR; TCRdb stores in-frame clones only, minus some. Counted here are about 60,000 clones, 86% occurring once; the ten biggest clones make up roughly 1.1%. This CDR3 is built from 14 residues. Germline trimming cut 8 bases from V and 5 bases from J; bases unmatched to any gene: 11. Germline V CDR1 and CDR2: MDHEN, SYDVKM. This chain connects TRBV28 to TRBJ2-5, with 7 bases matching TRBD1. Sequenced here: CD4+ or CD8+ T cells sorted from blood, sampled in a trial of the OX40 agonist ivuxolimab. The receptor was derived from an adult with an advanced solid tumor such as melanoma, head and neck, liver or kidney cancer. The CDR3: CASGRPGGRETQYF. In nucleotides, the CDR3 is TGTGCCAGCGGCCGGCCAGGGGGACGGGAGACCCAGTACTTC. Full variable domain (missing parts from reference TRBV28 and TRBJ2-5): DVKVTQSSRYLVKRTGEKVFLECVQDMDHENMFWYRQDPGLGLRLIYFSYDVKMKEKGDIPEGYSVSREKKERFSLILESASTNQTSMYLCASGRPGGRETQYFGPGTRLLVL.